In its sample, the clone carrying this T cell receptor beta chain was seen a few times. Its antigen is still unknown. The source of the sample is a study of shared clonotypes between healthy human individuals. Broader study findings: In having few donors, the study represented limited genetic and exposure-history diversity. The researchers took only blood, and tissue repertoires probably look different. Naive CD4 clonotype sharing across several donors was about 5%.

Deep was the level at which the assay was run. The data were produced by immunoSEQ multiplex PCR, yet TCRdb's version contains in-frame clones alone and is incomplete. This repertoire shows around 600,000 clones, approximately 95% found once; its top ten account for 0.11%. The CDR3 runs to 14 residues. V lost 3 bases and J lost 1; bases outside the gene matches: 0. Germline CDR1 is MGHDK and CDR2 is SYGVNS. Naivety among CD8 cells was defined by CD45RO negativity and positive CCR7 selection, thereby excluding terminally differentiated effector memory CD45RA+ cells. The sample consisted of naive CD8+ T cells sorted from blood. The chain couples TRBV25-1 to TRBJ1-3; TRBD1 matches 7 bases. The sequence was collected from a woman aged 30 to 39 in good health. The CDR3 reads CASSETGSGNTIYF. The CDR3 DNA sequence: TGTGCCAGCAGTGAGACAGGGTCTGGAAACACCATATATTTT.